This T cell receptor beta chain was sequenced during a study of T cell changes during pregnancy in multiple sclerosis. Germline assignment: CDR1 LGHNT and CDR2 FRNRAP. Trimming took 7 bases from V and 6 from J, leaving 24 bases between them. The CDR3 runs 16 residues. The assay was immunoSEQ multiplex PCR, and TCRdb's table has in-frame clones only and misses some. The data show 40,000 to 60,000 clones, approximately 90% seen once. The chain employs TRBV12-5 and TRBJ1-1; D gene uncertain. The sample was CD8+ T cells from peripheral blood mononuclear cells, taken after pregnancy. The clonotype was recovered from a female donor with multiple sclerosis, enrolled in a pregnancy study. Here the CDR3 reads CASALREGSPTPEAFF. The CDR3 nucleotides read TGTGCTAGTGCGTTAAGGGAAGGGAGCCCGACCCCTGAAGCTTTCTTT.